This passage covers 4 T cell receptor beta chains from one sample sequenced in a study of blood T cells in healthy people across ages. Through a sample-barcoded 5' primer and a J-beta primer mix, a second PCR was run for about 6 to 11 cycles. TCRdb re-derived calls from the 5' RACE reads in MiXCR, one entry per CDR3 protein. In the table there are about 500,000 distinct CDR3 sequences, under 30% of which are singletons. The same specimen was also included in a second study, on T cells of mothers and their children.

The specimen sequenced was blood. These receptors were collected from a boy aged 5-17 years in good health.

The chain has TRBV6-6 and TRBJ2-5, with D possibly being TRBD1 (6 bases). Germline V gene data show CDR1 as MNHNY and CDR2 as SVGAGI (reference sequence). The CDR3 sequence is 16 residues long. The germline V and J ends were trimmed by 0 bases and 0 bases, with 11 bases remaining between them. CDR3 nucleotides: TGTGCCAGCAGTTACTCGCTAAGGGACAACCAAGAGACCCAGTACTTC. Translating it yields CASSYSLRDNQETQYF.

Remarks on this clonotype: One end of the junction varies from germline; a read error may be responsible. V gene TRBV2 combines with J gene TRBJ2-6; no clear D. The CDR3 extends over 14 amino acids. Germline values: CDR1 SNHLY, CDR2 FYNNEI. The CDR3 DNA sequence: TGTGCCAGCAGTGCGAGCTCTGGGGTCAACGTCCTGACTTTC. This translates into CASSASSGVNVLTF.

The chain uses TRBV25-1 and TRBJ2-5, with D unclear. The DNA end favors TRBJ2-7, so the J call may be wrong. The length of the CDR3 is 13 residues. The V gene's germline CDR1 is MGHDK and CDR2 SYGVNS. The CDR3 loop reads CASSEWQSYEQYF. CDR3 coding DNA: TGTGCCAGCAGTGAATGGCAGAGCTACGAGCAGTACTTC.

The chain recombines TRBV5-1 with TRBJ2-5; 8 bases are a match to TRBD2. The tail of the sequence fits TRBJ2-1 better, so the J call may be wrong. Germline-derived CDR1 and CDR2 are SGHRS and YFSETQ. The CDR3 is made up of 15 amino acids. The CDR3 loop reads CASSLEGREVNEQFF. The CDR3 DNA reads as TGCGCCAGCAGCTTGGAGGGGCGGGAGGTGAATGAGCAGTTCTTC.